These 23 T cell receptor beta chains came from one sample sequenced in a study of T cell responses to AZD1222 COVID-19 vaccine. Using immunoSEQ multiplex PCR, the repertoire was profiled, and TCRdb retains in-frame clones only, with some absent. In the table there are 120,000 or so clones, around 80% of which are singletons. The material sequenced was peripheral blood, taken 28 days after the second AZD1222 dose. These receptor sequences come from an adult who received the AZD1222 COVID-19 vaccine.

This sequence joins TRBV14 and TRBJ2-5; no definite D call. Trimming took 1 base from V and 3 from J, leaving 9 bases between them. The CDR3 spans 14 residues. CDR1 is SGHDN, CDR2 FVKESK, per germline. The CDR3 region is CASSQAWPKETQYF. The CDR3, as DNA: TGTGCCAGCAGCCAAGCATGGCCTAAAGAGACCCAGTACTTC. The full variable domain, in which reference TRBV14 and TRBJ2-5 provide the parts outside the CDR3, is EAGVTQFPSHSVIEKGQTVTLRCDPISGHDNLYWYRRVMGKEIKFLLHFVKESKQDESGMPNNRFLAERTGGTYSTLKVQPAELEDSGVYFCASSQAWPKETQYFGPGTRLLVL.

This clone showed up just a few times. The V and J genes are TRBV9 and TRBJ1-1; D is ambiguous. Germline V gene lookup returns CDR1 SGDLS and CDR2 YYNGEE. The CDR3 is 14 residues long. Trimming stripped 0 bases from V and 3 bases from J, with 9 bases between. Here the CDR3 DNA reads TGTGCCAGCAGCGTAGATGATTCGCACACTGAAGCTTTCTTT. It yields the protein CASSVDDSHTEAFF.

This clone was counted only a few times. The gene calls are TRBV18 and TRBJ1-1; D remains ambiguous. Trimming shortened V by 2 bases and J by 2 bases, and 6 bases separated the two germline ends. This CDR3 spans 13 amino acids. The germline CDR1 and CDR2 sequences are KGHSH and LQKENI. Here the CDR3 DNA reads TGTGCCAGCTCACCATCAGAAAACACTGAAGCTTTCTTT. Translating gives CASSPSENTEAFF.

This rearrangement joins TRBV6-2 or TRBV6-3 to TRBJ1-5, with 11 bases that match TRBD1. Germline CDR1 and CDR2: MNHEY and SVGEGT. The CDR3 spans 16 residues. V lost 6 bases and J lost 6; bases outside the gene matches: 10. The CDR3 protein is CASSLQGDRGTQPQHF. CDR3 DNA: TGTGCCAGCAGCCTCCAAGGGGACAGGGGGACTCAGCCCCAGCATTTT.

The CDR3 sequence is CASSPVRYAGYTF. The CDR3 DNA is TGTGCCAGCAGTCCCGTGAGATATGCGGGCTACACCTTC. The J gene is TRBJ1-2, the V gene TRBV12-3 or TRBV12-4, with unresolved D. The V and J ends lost 5 bases and 8 bases respectively, with 15 bases between them. CDR3 size: 13 residues.

The chain has TRBV6-2 or TRBV6-3 and TRBJ2-7; D perhaps matches TRBD2 (7 bases). There are 14 residues in the CDR3. Per the germline V gene, CDR1 is MNHEY and CDR2 is SVGEGT. The V end lost 2 bases, the J end lost 4 bases, and 12 bases lay between the germline ends. CDR3 sequence: CASSYRGGTYEQYF. For the CDR3, the DNA is TGTGCCAGCAGTTACAGGGGGGGGACGTACGAGCAGTACTTC.

The chain couples TRBV5-1 to TRBJ2-2, with TRBD1 matching 9 bases. Per the germline V gene, CDR1 is SGHRS and CDR2 is YFSETQ. Trimming took 1 base from V and 5 from J; bases not matched to a gene: 9. This CDR3 is 17 amino acids long. CDR3 in amino acids: CASSLPTGGQQTGELFF. CDR3 nucleotides: TGCGCCAGCAGCTTGCCGACAGGGGGACAGCAGACCGGGGAGCTGTTTTTT.

The chain is built from TRBV27 and TRBJ2-3; possible D gene TRBD2, 5 bases. Trimming removed 3 bases from V and 0 bases from J, with 10 bases in between. CDR1 is MNHEY, CDR2 SMNVEV, per germline (reference sequence). The CDR3 contains 15 residues. This CDR3 is CASSLVSGSTDTQYF. The CDR3 region has the DNA TGTGCCAGCAGTTTGGTCAGCGGCAGCACAGATACGCAGTATTTT.

The chain is built from TRBV28 and TRBJ1-6, with 9 bases that match TRBD1. V trimming: 6 bases; J trimming: 8 bases; junction bases outside the gene matches: 5. The germline CDR1 and CDR2 sequences are MDHEN and SYDVKM. The CDR3 has 14 residues. CDR3 nucleotide sequence: TGTGCCAGCAGCCTGGACAGGGGCTATTCACCCCTCCACTTT. It yields the protein CASSLDRGYSPLHF.

This clone was found a few times. This chain joins TRBV7-2 and TRBJ1-5; no definite D call. The CDR3 spans 14 residues. V lost 2 bases and J lost 3, with 8 bases in between. CDR1 and CDR2 from the germline V gene are SGHTA and FQGNSA. The DNA of the CDR3 is TGTGCCAGCAGCTTAAACACCCCCAATCAGCCCCAGCATTTT. Protein sequence: CASSLNTPNQPQHF.

The V gene is TRBV3-1 (or the pseudogene TRBV3-2), the J gene TRBJ1-2; maybe TRBD1 (5 bases). The V end lost 2 bases, the J end lost 6 bases, and 10 bases lay between the germline ends. From germline, CDR1 is LGHDT and CDR2 YNNKEL (reference sequence). The CDR3 totals 13 residues. The CDR3 DNA sequence: TGTGCCAGCAGCCAACTGGCGGGGGATGGCTACACCTTC. It is translated as CASSQLAGDGYTF.

The V gene is TRBV11-2, the J gene TRBJ1-5, with TRBD1 matching 10 bases. This CDR3 is built from 15 residues. CDR1 and CDR2 from the germline V gene are SGHAT and FQNNGV. Trimming removed 1 base from V and 9 bases from J; junction bases left unmatched: 6. CDR3 amino acids: CASSLADRGPWPQHF. The CDR3 DNA is TGTGCCAGCAGCTTAGCCGACAGGGGGCCATGGCCCCAGCATTTT.

CDR3 residues: CAWTGNWEGYTF. The CDR3 DNA reads as TGTGCCTGGACAGGGAATTGGGAGGGCTACACCTTC. The V gene is TRBV30, the J gene TRBJ1-2; tentative D call: TRBD1 (5 bases). Germline V CDR1 and CDR2: GTSNPN, SVGIG (reference sequence). CDR3 length: 12 amino acids. Trimming removed 4 bases at V and 8 bases at J, with 14 bases between.

V and J are TRBV20-1 and TRBJ1-4; no clear D gene. Germline loops: CDR1 DFQATT, CDR2 SNEGSKA (reference sequence). V was pared by 3 bases and J by 3 bases, with 17 bases between. The CDR3 sequence is 16 residues long. CDR3 coding DNA: TGCAGTGCTAGTAAGGGTCCCCCAAAGGCTAATGAAAAACTGTTTTTT. Its protein is CSASKGPPKANEKLFF.

The chain combines TRBV3-1 (or the pseudogene TRBV3-2) with TRBJ2-1, with D uncertain. The CDR3 spans 13 residues. Per germline, CDR1 LGHDT and CDR2 YNNKEL (reference sequence). V lost 8 bases and J 3 bases, leaving 11 bases between the germline ends. The DNA of the CDR3 is TGTGCCAGCCAAGCCGCGGTCTACAATGAGCAGTTCTTC. Translated: CASQAAVYNEQFF.

V gene TRBV29-1 combines with J gene TRBJ1-2; D is uncertain. CDR3 length: 14 amino acids. With 3 bases removed from V and 1 base from J, the gap between germline ends came to 12 bases. CDR1 is SQVTM, CDR2 ANQGSEA, per germline. CDR3 region: CSVDFLPGNYGYTF. DNA for the CDR3: TGCAGCGTTGACTTCCTGCCGGGTAACTATGGCTACACCTTC.

This clone was found once. This chain links TRBV19 with TRBJ1-5; a weak D match, TRBD1 (5 bases). The CDR3 sequence is 13 residues long. Germline assignment: CDR1 LNHDA and CDR2 SQIVND (reference sequence). The V end was cut by 9 bases, the J end by 6 bases, with 15 bases between. CDR3 coding DNA: TGTGCCAGCGGCACAGGCTCGATTCAGCCCCAGCATTTT. The encoded protein is CASGTGSIQPQHF.

This chain links TRBV6-5 with TRBJ1-6; TRBD1 agrees at 9 bases. The CDR3 runs 14 residues. Germline V CDR1 and CDR2: MNHEY, SVGAGI. V shed 7 bases and J 7 bases; nucleotides not matched to a gene: 5. As DNA, the CDR3 is TGTGCCAGCATCATTGGGACAGGGAATTCACCCCTCCACTTT. It codes for CASIIGTGNSPLHF.

V gene TRBV4-3 combines with J gene TRBJ2-1, with 7 positions matching TRBD2. V lost 8 bases to trimming and J lost 3 bases; unmatched junction nucleotides: 16. The germline V gene encodes CDR1 LGHNA and CDR2 YSLEER. This CDR3 contains 17 residues. CDR3 in amino acids: CASGSPPSGDVYNEQFF. In DNA, the CDR3 is TGCGCCAGCGGGAGTCCCCCCAGCGGGGACGTCTACAATGAGCAGTTCTTC.

This rearrangement joins TRBV5-1 to TRBJ1-1; no reliable D call. Trimming pared 0 bases from V and 0 bases from J, leaving 6 bases between. This CDR3 comprises 14 residues. Germline loops: CDR1 SGHRS, CDR2 YFSETQ. CDR3 DNA: TGCGCCAGCAGCTTGGGACACTTGAACACTGAAGCTTTCTTT. Translating it yields CASSLGHLNTEAFF.

The chain combines TRBV9 with TRBJ1-1; 8 bases fit TRBD1. CDR3 size: 14 residues. Trimming took 3 bases from V and 7 from J; bases not matched to a gene: 8. Germline CDR1 reads SGDLS; CDR2 reads YYNGEE. Here the CDR3 DNA reads TGTGCCAGCAGCGACGACAGGGGTTGGGGTGAAGCTTTCTTT. As protein: CASSDDRGWGEAFF.

This chain joins TRBV5-4 and TRBJ1-1, with a weak D call TRBD1 (6 bases). The germline gives CDR1 SGHNT, CDR2 YYREEE (reference sequence). This CDR3 comprises 15 residues. Deletions cut 4 bases from V and 0 bases from J, with 13 bases between. In DNA form, the CDR3 reads TGTGCCAGCAGCAGTAACAGGGATCTGAACACTGAAGCTTTCTTT. This encodes CASSSNRDLNTEAFF.

This chain joins TRBV2 and TRBJ2-3; D is perhaps TRBD1 or TRBD2 (6 bases each). Germline V gives CDR1 SNHLY, CDR2 FYNNEI. Trimming took 10 bases from V and 2 from J, leaving 13 bases between them. The CDR3 has 13 amino acids. The CDR3 is CATGGPFTDTQYF. CDR3 bases: TGTGCCACTGGGGGGCCTTTCACAGATACGCAGTATTTT.